What follows are 5 T cell receptor beta chains derived from one specimen sequenced in a study of T cell responses to AZD1222 COVID-19 vaccine. The method was immunoSEQ multiplex PCR; TCRdb's version includes in-frame clones alone and lacks a portion of them. The table lists more than 250,000 clones, roughly 93% of them singletons. This sample comprised peripheral blood, obtained on day 0 of AZD1222 vaccination. Source of these receptors: an adult in good health.

The chain has TRBV18 and TRBJ2-7; 8 bases are shared with TRBD1. J lost 3 bases, V lost 3 bases, and 7 bases had no gene match. Germline-derived CDR1 and CDR2 are KGHSH and LQKENI. The CDR3 is 15 amino acids. CDR3 loop: CASSPSTGGIYEQYF. In DNA, the CDR3 is TGTGCCAGCTCACCGAGCACAGGGGGGATCTACGAGCAGTACTTC.

The V call is TRBV2, the J call TRBJ2-1, with 14 bases aligning to TRBD2. Trimming cost V 4 bases and J 11 bases; bases outside gene matches: 16. Germline lookup yields CDR1 SNHLY and CDR2 FYNNEI. The CDR3 length is 18 residues. The CDR3 region is CASSGGRLAGGPIDQQFF. CDR3 DNA: TGTGCCAGCAGTGGGGGGAGACTAGCGGGAGGGCCTATCGATCAGCAGTTCTTC.

This clone was counted once. The chain is built from TRBV4-2 and TRBJ2-1, with 9 bases lining up with TRBD2. CDR3 length equals 16 residues. J gave up 7 bases and V 1 base, and 8 bases lay outside the gene matches. Germline CDR1 is LGHNA and CDR2 is YNFKEQ. The CDR3, as DNA: TGTGCCAGCAGCCAAGTTCTAGCGGGGTCGTGGAATGAGCAGTTCTTC. Its translation is CASSQVLAGSWNEQFF.

This sequence joins TRBV5-4 and TRBJ2-2; 7 bases line up with TRBD2. Unmatched junction bases numbered 9, after V lost 6 bases and J lost 7 bases. CDR3 length: 14 amino acids. Germline assignment: CDR1 SGHNT and CDR2 YYREEE (reference sequence). The CDR3, as DNA: TGTGCCAGCACCTATGCGGGAGAGGTCGGGGAGCTGTTTTTT. Encoded protein: CASTYAGEVGELFF.

This chain joins TRBV10-3 and TRBJ1-5; maybe TRBD1 (6 bases). From germline, CDR1 is ENHRY and CDR2 SYGVKD. This CDR3 contains 17 residues. V dropped 8 bases and J dropped 5 bases, with 25 bases sitting between them. In DNA form, the CDR3 reads TGTGCCATCTCCAAGGGGGAGATGGGAAGAAGAGATCAGCCCCAGCATTTT. Translated, it gives CAISKGEMGRRDQPQHF.